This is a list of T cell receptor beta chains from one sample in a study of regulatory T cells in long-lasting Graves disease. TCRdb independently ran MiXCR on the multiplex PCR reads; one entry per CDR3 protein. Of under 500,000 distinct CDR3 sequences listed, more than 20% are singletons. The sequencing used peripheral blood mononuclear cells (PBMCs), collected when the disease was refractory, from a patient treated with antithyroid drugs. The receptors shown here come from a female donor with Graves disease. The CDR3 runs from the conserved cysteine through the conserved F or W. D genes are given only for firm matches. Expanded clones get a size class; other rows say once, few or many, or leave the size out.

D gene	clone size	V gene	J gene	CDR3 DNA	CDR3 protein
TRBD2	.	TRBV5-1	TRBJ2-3	TGCGCCAGCAGCACCGCGACTAGCGGGAGGGCAGATACGCAGTATTTT	CASSTATSGRADTQYF
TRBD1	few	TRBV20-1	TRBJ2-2	TGCAGTGCTAGATTATTAGGGGGCGCGGGGGAGCTGTTTTTT	CSARLLGGAGELFF
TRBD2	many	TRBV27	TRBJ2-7	TGTGCCAGCCATCCGACTAGCGGCTCCTACGAGCAGTACTTC	CASHPTSGSYEQYF
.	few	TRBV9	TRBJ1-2	TGTGCCAGCAGCTCAGGAGTGAGTGATGGTCATGGCTACACCTTC	CASSSGVSDGHGYTF
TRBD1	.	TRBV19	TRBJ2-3	TGTGCCAGTAGTATATTGTCCGCAGGGGGTACGCAGTATTTT	CASSILSAGGTQYF
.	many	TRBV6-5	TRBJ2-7	TGTGCCAGCAGTTACTCACACCTACCGGGGGAGCAGTACTTC	CASSYSHLPGEQYF
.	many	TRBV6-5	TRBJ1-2	TGTGCCAGCAGTTACTCAGGTCAGGGGAGAGGCTACACCTTC	CASSYSGQGRGYTF
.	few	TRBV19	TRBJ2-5	TGTGCCAGTAGTTGGACATTACAAGAGACCCAGTACTTC	CASSWTLQETQYF
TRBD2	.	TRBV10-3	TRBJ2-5	TGTGCCATCAGTGGTGGACTAGCGGGTACCCAAGAGACCCAGTACTTC	CAISGGLAGTQETQYF
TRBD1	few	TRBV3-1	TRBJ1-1	TGTGCCAGCAGCCCACGGGACAGGTGGGCCACTGAAGCTTTCTTT	CASSPRDRWATEAFF
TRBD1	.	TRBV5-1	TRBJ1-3	TGCGCCAGCAGTTATACGGGACAGGGAAGGGCTGGAAACACCATATATTTT	CASSYTGQGRAGNTIYF
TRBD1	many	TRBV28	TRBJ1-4	TGTGCCAGCAGTCAGCCGGGACAGTCTGAAAAACTGTTTTTT	CASSQPGQSEKLFF
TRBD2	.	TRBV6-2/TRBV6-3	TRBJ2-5	TGTGCCAGCAGGAAGGGACTAGCGGGGGAAGAGACCCAGTACTTC	CASRKGLAGEETQYF
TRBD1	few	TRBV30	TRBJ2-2	TGTGCCTGGAGAAGCAAACAGGGGGACACCGGGGAGCTGTTTTTT	CAWRSKQGDTGELFF
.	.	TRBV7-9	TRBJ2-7	TGTGCCAGCAGCTTAGAGGTCGACGAGCAGTACTTC	CASSLEVDEQYF
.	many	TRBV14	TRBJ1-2	TGTGCCAGCAGCCAAGAATTAAGGCATGGCTACACCTTC	CASSQELRHGYTF
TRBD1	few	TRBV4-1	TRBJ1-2	TGCGCCAGCAGCCAAGTGAGGACAGGGGGGAGCTATGGCTACACCTTC	CASSQVRTGGSYGYTF
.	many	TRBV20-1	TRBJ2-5	TGCAGTGCTAGAGGTTCGGCTAGCAGGCAGACCCAGTACTTC	CSARGSASRQTQYF
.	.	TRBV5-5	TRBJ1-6	TGTGCCAGCAGCTTCGTCGAGGATTCACCCCTCCACTTT	CASSFVEDSPLHF